The 25 T cell receptor beta chains presented below share a single source sample, sequenced in a study of T cells in Graves' hyperthyroidism and ophthalmopathy. Amplified regions were TCR beta CDR3 sequences from RNA transcripts. RT-PCR in the first round (using the HTBI primer set) targeted the TCR CDR3. A single record per CDR3 protein comes from TCRdb applying MiXCR to the multiplex PCR reads. Among 300,000 to 400,000 distinct CDR3 sequences listed, 20% to 25% were seen once. Sequenced sample: blood. These receptors were obtained from a woman aged 45 to 65 with Graves' hyperthyroidism.

This clonotype showed up many times. The chain combines TRBV28 with TRBJ2-3, with D perhaps matching TRBD2 (6 bases). V gave up 7 bases and J gave up 1 base, with 15 bases separating them. The CDR3 has 15 residues. CDR1 and CDR2 (germline): MDHEN, SYDVKM. The CDR3 DNA is TGTGCCAGCACCTCCGGAGTAGCGGGCACAGATACGCAGTATTTT. Its translation: CASTSGVAGTDTQYF.

With regard to this clonotype: This may be a read error: a much more frequent sequence differs by one nucleotide. The chain joins TRBV5-1 to TRBJ1-4; no clear D. CDR3 size: 12 residues. Germline CDR1 reads SGHRS; CDR2 reads YFSETQ. CDR3 loop: CASTSGEERLFF. As DNA, the CDR3 is TGCGCCAGCACTTCTGGAGAGGAAAGACTGTTTTTT.

This clonotype was detected only a few times. The chain carries TRBV15 and TRBJ2-2, with 8 bases lining up with TRBD2. J gave up 5 bases and V 1 base, and 12 bases lay outside the gene matches. Looked up from germline, CDR1 is LNHNV and CDR2 is YYDKDF (reference sequence). The CDR3 length is 18 residues. CDR3 DNA sequence: TGTGCCACCAGCAGAGGTTTGCCGGGGGGGCCAGGTACCGGGGAGCTGTTTTTT. Translation gives CATSRGLPGGPGTGELFF.

This clonotype appeared many times. This chain joins TRBV6-1 and TRBJ1-1; TRBD1 might be the D (5 bases). The length of the CDR3 is 13 residues. V was clipped by 8 bases and J by 3 bases, with 13 bases between them. CDR1 and CDR2 from the germline V gene are MNHNS and SASEGT. This CDR3 reads CASRGVSDTEAFF. The CDR3 DNA is TGTGCCAGCCGGGGGGTTTCAGACACTGAAGCTTTCTTT.

This clonotype showed up just a few times. CDR3 in DNA: TGTGCCAGCAGCCCCGGGTTGGGTCCCCAGCATTTT. The encoded protein is CASSPGLGPQHF. The genes are TRBV12-3 or TRBV12-4 and TRBJ1-5; D ambiguous. The CDR3 sequence is 12 residues long. Trimming took 6 bases from V and 10 from J, leaving 13 bases between them.

The gene calls are TRBV20-1 and TRBJ1-2; D uncertain. V was cut by 3 bases and J by 3 bases, with 11 bases left in between. Germline loops: CDR1 DFQATT, CDR2 SNEGSKA (reference sequence). The CDR3 is 13 residues long. This CDR3 is CSASVQADYGYTF. CDR3 sequence (DNA): TGCAGTGCTAGCGTTCAGGCGGACTATGGCTACACCTTC.

At least ten counts were recorded for this clonotype. The J gene is TRBJ2-5, the V gene TRBV7-9; possible D gene TRBD2, 5 bases. The CDR3 has 13 residues. CDR1 and CDR2 from the germline V gene are SEHNR and FQNEAQ (reference sequence). The V end lost 6 bases, the J end lost 3 bases, and 11 bases lay between the germline ends. The CDR3 region has the DNA TGTGCCAGCAGAGAAAAGCGGAAAGAGACCCAGTACTTC. This translates into CASREKRKETQYF.

This clonotype was recorded a few times. One base away lies a much larger clone, so this may be a sequencing read error. This chain joins TRBV5-6 and TRBJ1-1; TRBD1 matches 8 bases. J was trimmed by 4 bases and V by 3 bases; bases with no gene match: 2. The length of the CDR3 is 13 residues. The germline V gene encodes CDR1 SGHDT and CDR2 YYEEEE. The CDR3 is CASSSDRVTEAFF. CDR3 coding DNA: TGTGCCAGCAGCTCGGACAGGGTCACTGAAGCTTTCTTT.

The CDR3 sequence is CASSQGDFGWANVLTF. The CDR3 DNA reads TGCGCCAGCAGCCAAGGGGACTTCGGGTGGGCCAACGTCCTGACTTTC. This chain connects TRBV4-1 to TRBJ2-6, with a tentative D call TRBD2 (6 bases). This CDR3 contains 16 residues. CDR1 and CDR2 (germline): MGHRA, YSYEKL. Between the trimmed V and J ends, which lost 1 base and 5 bases, there was a span of 12 bases.

The V and J genes are TRBV10-3 and TRBJ2-1; TRBD1 might be the D (6 bases). The CDR3 has 14 amino acids. Trimming left V 0 bases short and J 5 bases short, with 8 bases between. From germline, CDR1 is ENHRY and CDR2 SYGVKD. The CDR3, as DNA: TGTGCCATCAGTGAGTCGAGGGGGAACAATGAGCAGTTCTTC. Residues: CAISESRGNNEQFF.

This clonotype was counted only a few times. The chain uses TRBV5-8 and TRBJ2-7, with no clear D. The V gene lost 1 base and the J gene lost 4 bases, with 6 bases spanning the gap. This CDR3 contains 12 residues. Germline lookup yields CDR1 SGHTS and CDR2 YDEGEE. CDR3 residues: CASSLLRYEQYF. The DNA of the CDR3 is TGTGCCAGCAGCTTGCTCAGGTACGAGCAGTACTTC.

In its sample, this clonotype was seen a few times. The chain recombines TRBV30 with TRBJ2-6, with D possibly matching TRBD2 (5 bases). Trimming pared 0 bases from V and 0 bases from J, leaving 12 bases between. Germline V gene sequence: CDR1 GTSNPN, CDR2 SVGIG (reference sequence). This CDR3 has 17 amino acids. The CDR3 sequence: CAWSVRRRTSGANVLTF. DNA of the CDR3: TGTGCCTGGAGTGTACGGAGGCGGACCTCTGGGGCCAACGTCCTGACTTTC.

This clonotype was recorded at least ten times. The chain joins TRBV7-6 to TRBJ2-1; D is undetermined. Looked up from germline, CDR1 is SGHVS and CDR2 is FNYEAQ. The CDR3 is 15 residues long. V was clipped by 0 bases and J by 7 bases, with 13 bases between them. CDR3 in amino acids: CASSLAGGVRNEQFF. For the CDR3, the DNA is TGTGCCAGCAGCTTAGCGGGTGGGGTAAGGAATGAGCAGTTCTTC.

This clonotype appeared many times. The chain carries TRBV9 and TRBJ2-3; 16 positions match TRBD2. The germline V gene has CDR1 SGDLS and CDR2 YYNGEE. With 3 bases clipped from V and 0 bases from J, the junction kept 10 bases outside the gene matches. The CDR3 is made up of 20 amino acids. The CDR3 loop is CASSAGTSGRAKSSTDTQYF. For the CDR3, the DNA is TGTGCCAGCAGCGCCGGGACTAGCGGGAGGGCCAAATCTAGCACAGATACGCAGTATTTT. The entire variable domain, with the rest obtained from reference TRBV9 and TRBJ2-3, is as follows: DSGVTQTPKHLITATGQRVTLRCSPRSGDLSVYWYQQSLDQGLQFLIQYYNGEERAKGNILERFSAQQFPDLHSELNLSSLELGDSALYFCASSAGTSGRAKSSTDTQYFGPGTRLTVL.

This clonotype was found many times. The V and J genes are TRBV7-3 and TRBJ2-1; D remains ambiguous. The germline CDR1 and CDR2 sequences are SGHTA and FQGTGA. With 5 bases removed from V and 5 bases from J, the gap between germline ends came to 4 bases. CDR3 length equals 11 residues. CDR3 DNA: TGTGCCAGCAGCAAAAACAATGAGCAGTTCTTC. It encodes CASSKNNEQFF.

The chain employs TRBV2 and TRBJ1-5, with a weak D call TRBD1 (5 bases). The CDR3 has 14 amino acids. Germline CDR1 and CDR2: SNHLY and FYNNEI. With 6 bases removed from V and 6 bases from J, the gap between germline ends came to 15 bases. DNA of the CDR3: TGTGCCAGCAGCCCCGGGACTTTGGGTCAGCCCCAGCATTTT. Residues: CASSPGTLGQPQHF.

The chain has TRBV12-3 or TRBV12-4 and TRBJ1-5, with TRBD1 matching 11 bases. The CDR3 totals 15 residues. V shed 6 bases and J 6 bases; nucleotides not matched to a gene: 7. The CDR3 DNA sequence: TGTGCCAGCAGCACGGGACAGGGGGAAAGTCAGCCCCAGCATTTT. Translated: CASSTGQGESQPQHF.

This clonotype was picked up a small number of times. CDR3 loop: CASSMDRAYPATNEKLFF. CDR3 in DNA: TGTGCCAGCAGTATGGACAGGGCGTACCCCGCAACTAATGAAAAACTGTTTTTT. The rearrangement uses TRBV2 and TRBJ1-4; TRBD1 matches 8 bases. Germline lookup yields CDR1 SNHLY and CDR2 FYNNEI. Trimming cost V 5 bases and J 0 bases; bases outside gene matches: 11. The CDR3 is made up of 18 amino acids.

The V gene is TRBV12-3 or TRBV12-4, the J gene TRBJ1-1, with a weak D call TRBD1 (5 bases). This CDR3 has 14 residues. Trimming pared 8 bases from V and 0 bases from J, leaving 13 bases between. The CDR3: CASSTRQMNTEAFF. The CDR3 nucleotides are TGTGCCAGCTCAACCCGACAGATGAACACTGAAGCTTTCTTT.

This chain joins TRBV12-5 and TRBJ2-2, with unresolved D. The length of the CDR3 is 12 residues. Trimming left V 1 base short and J 6 bases short, with 3 bases between. In germline, CDR1 is LGHNT, CDR2 FRNRAP. This CDR3 is CASGLAAGELFF. CDR3 DNA: TGTGCTAGTGGTTTGGCCGCCGGGGAGCTGTTTTTT.

This clonotype was recorded many times. The genes are TRBV20-1 and TRBJ2-3, with 9 nucleotides matching TRBD1. This CDR3 comprises 16 residues. From germline, CDR1 is DFQATT and CDR2 SNEGSKA (reference sequence). V shed 0 bases, J shed 2 bases, and the junction held 6 bases outside the gene matches. The CDR3: CSARDEGTGPTDTQYF. The CDR3 DNA reads as TGCAGTGCTAGAGATGAAGGGACAGGGCCCACAGATACGCAGTATTTT.

This clonotype was seen repeatedly, ten times or more. CDR3 in DNA: TGTGCCAGCAGTGCTCAGGGAAACAATGAGCAGTTCTTC. Amino acid sequence: CASSAQGNNEQFF. The V call is TRBV6-1, the J call TRBJ2-1; possibly TRBD1 for D (5 bases). CDR3 size: 13 residues. The ends were cut back, 4 bases at V and 5 bases at J, with 9 bases in the middle. Germline assignment: CDR1 MNHNS and CDR2 SASEGT.

In this sample, this clonotype turned up many times. The chain joins TRBV30 to TRBJ2-3, with D perhaps TRBD2 (7 bases). The CDR3 contains 14 residues. Trimming took 3 bases from V and 4 from J, leaving 14 bases between them. The germline V gene encodes CDR1 GTSNPN and CDR2 SVGIG (reference sequence). CDR3 DNA: TGTGCCTGGAGCCTGGGAGGGGGGTCAGATACGCAGTATTTT. This sequence encodes CAWSLGGGSDTQYF. Looking up the rest from reference TRBV30 and TRBJ2-3 gives the full variable domain: SQTIHQWPATLVQPVGSPLSLECTVEGTSNPNLYWYRQAAGRGLQLLFYSVGIGQISSEVPQNLSASRPQDRQFILSSKKLLLSDSGFYLCAWSLGGGSDTQYFGPGTRLTVL.

The chain carries TRBV13 and TRBJ2-7, with 8 bases that match TRBD1. The germline gives CDR1 PRHDT, CDR2 FYEKMQ (reference sequence). This CDR3 is built from 15 residues. V dropped 3 bases and J dropped 0; count of bases not matched to a gene: 4. For the CDR3, the DNA is TGTGCCAGCAGCTTTAGGACAGGGAACTCCTACGAGCAGTACTTC. Translating gives CASSFRTGNSYEQYF.

This clonotype was found once. The chain is built from TRBV3-1 and TRBJ2-7; 13 bases line up with TRBD2. V gave up 4 bases and J gave up 5 bases; unmatched junction bases: 11. Germline CDR1 is LGHDT and CDR2 is YNNKEL (reference sequence). This CDR3 contains 17 residues. The CDR3, as DNA: TGTGCCAGCAGCCGATCCTTGACTAGCGGGGGGATCCACGAGCAGTACTTC. Its protein is CASSRSLTSGGIHEQYF.